The clone carrying this TCR beta chain was seen a single time. This record comes from a study of blood T cell repertoires in COVID-19. Looking at the study overall: The study drew acute and convalescent COVID-19 samples from the United States, Italy and Spain. The cDNA or gDNA used as material had been derived from T cells, B-cell-depleted T cells, or PBMCs.

Enrollees, roughly 18 to 90 years old, lived in about two dozen US areas. In the original workflow: Estimation of nucleated cell counts was performed using reference gene primer amplification. Using immunoSEQ multiplex PCR, the repertoire was profiled, and TCRdb retains in-frame clones only, with some absent. V and J calls and clone size are given by that table; D and trimming were obtained from the DNA. The profile covers about 160,000 clones, with around 89% appearing a single time and about 6.3% taken by the ten largest. Trimming at V came to 0 bases and at J to 5 bases, leaving 6 bases not matched to a gene. This CDR3 is built from 15 residues. Germline-derived CDR1 and CDR2 are SGHRS and YFSETQ.

What was sequenced was PBMCs or T cells enriched from blood (not recorded which). The receptor was isolated from a woman in her forties or fifties who had recovered from COVID-19. V is TRBV5-1 and J is TRBJ1-2; 8 bases are a match to TRBD1. CDR3 nucleotides: TGCGCCAGCAGCTTGGATGGGACAGGAAAATATGGCTACACCTTC. As protein: CASSLDGTGKYGYTF.